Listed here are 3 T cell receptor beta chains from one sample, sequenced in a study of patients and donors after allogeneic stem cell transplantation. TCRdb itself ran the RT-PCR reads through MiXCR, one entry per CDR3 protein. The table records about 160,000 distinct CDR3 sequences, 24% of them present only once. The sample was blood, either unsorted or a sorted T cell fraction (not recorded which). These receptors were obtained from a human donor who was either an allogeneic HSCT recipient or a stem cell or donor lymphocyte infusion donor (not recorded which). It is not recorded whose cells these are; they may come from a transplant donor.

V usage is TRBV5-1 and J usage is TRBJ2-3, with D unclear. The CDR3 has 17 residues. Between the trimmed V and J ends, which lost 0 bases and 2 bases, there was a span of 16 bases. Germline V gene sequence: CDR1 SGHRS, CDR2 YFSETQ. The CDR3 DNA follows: TGCGCCAGCAGCTTGGCAGGTTCGGTTATGAACACAGATACGCAGTATTTT. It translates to CASSLAGSVMNTDTQYF.

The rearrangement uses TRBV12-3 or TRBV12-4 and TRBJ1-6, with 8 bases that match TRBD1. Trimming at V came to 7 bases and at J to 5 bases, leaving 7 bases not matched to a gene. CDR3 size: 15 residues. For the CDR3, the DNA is TGTGCCAGCACCACAGGGGGTCGGGATAATTCACCCCTCCACTTT. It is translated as CASTTGGRDNSPLHF.

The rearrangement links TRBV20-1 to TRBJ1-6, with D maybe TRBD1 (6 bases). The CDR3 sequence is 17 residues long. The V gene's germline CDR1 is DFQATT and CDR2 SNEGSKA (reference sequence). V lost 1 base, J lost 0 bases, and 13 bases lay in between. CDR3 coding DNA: TGCAGTGCTAGAGTCGACAGGCATACCTCCTATAATTCACCCCTCCACTTT. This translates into CSARVDRHTSYNSPLHF.